Below are 13 T cell receptor beta chains sequenced from a single sample in a study of graft-versus-host responses after intestinal transplantation. No antigen is known for these receptors. Only in-frame clones appear in the TCRdb table, and some are missing; sequencing was by immunoSEQ multiplex PCR. The profile shows approximately 80,000 clones, roughly nine tenths of them singletons. The material was unstimulated CD4+ T cells sorted from spleen or lymph node cells, obtained before intestinal transplant. Source of these receptors: a human donor who received an intestinal transplant.

The chain joins TRBV28 to TRBJ1-5, with a tentative D call TRBD1 (6 bases). CDR1 MDHEN and CDR2 SYDVKM come from the germline V gene. The CDR3 spans 15 residues. Trimming took off 2 bases at V and 5 bases at J, with 13 bases between the two ends. The CDR3 here is CASSLKQGSYQPQHF. CDR3 DNA: TGTGCCAGCAGTTTAAAACAGGGATCATATCAGCCCCAGCATTTT.

V usage is TRBV28 and J usage is TRBJ2-1; 12 bases agree with TRBD2. V lost 1 base and J lost 9; bases outside the gene matches: 4. Germline V lookup: CDR1 MDHEN, CDR2 SYDVKM. The CDR3 is 15 amino acids. This CDR3 is CASSLSSGRAGEQFF. DNA for the CDR3: TGTGCCAGCAGTTTATCTAGCGGGAGGGCCGGTGAGCAGTTCTTC.

The chain employs TRBV19 and TRBJ1-5; 8 positions match TRBD1. The ends lost 3 bases at V and 2 bases at J; junction bases unmatched: 3. The CDR3 covers 15 residues. CDR1 and CDR2 from the germline V gene are LNHDA and SQIVND (reference sequence). The CDR3 sequence: CASSIPGQGNQPQHF. In nucleotides, the CDR3 is TGTGCCAGTAGTATTCCGGGACAGGGCAATCAGCCCCAGCATTTT. Filled out from reference TRBV19 and TRBJ1-5, the complete variable domain reads DGGITQSPKYLFRKEGQNVTLSCEQNLNHDAMYWYRQDPGQGLRLIYYSQIVNDFQKGDIAEGYSVSREKKESFPLTVTSAQKNPTAFYLCASSIPGQGNQPQHFGDGTRLSIL.

The DNA of the CDR3 is TGCGCCAGCAGCTTGCTTTCTGGGGAGTATGGCTACACCTTC. Its protein product is CASSLLSGEYGYTF. The chain recombines TRBV5-1 with TRBJ1-2; D is unresolved. In germline, CDR1 is SGHRS, CDR2 YFSETQ. The CDR3 is 14 residues long. V shed 1 base and J shed 5 bases, with 12 bases lying between them.

The chain couples TRBV7-9 to TRBJ2-3, with a possible D match to TRBD2 (6 bases). Germline values: CDR1 SEHNR, CDR2 FQNEAQ (reference sequence). This CDR3 has 15 amino acids. The V and J ends lost 2 bases and 1 base respectively, with 10 bases between them. Here the CDR3 DNA reads TGTGCCAGCAGCTTACGGGGCGGGGGCACAGATACGCAGTATTTT. Translating gives CASSLRGGGTDTQYF. The whole variable domain, filled in from reference TRBV7-9 and TRBJ2-3, reads DTGVSQNPRHKITKRGQNVTFRCDPISEHNRLYWYRQTLGQGPEFLTYFQNEAQLEKSRLLSDRFSAERPKGSFSTLEIQRTEQGDSAMYLCASSLRGGGTDTQYFGPGTRLTVL.

This clone appeared once. The chain carries TRBV6-1 and TRBJ1-1; a weak D match, TRBD1 (5 bases). The CDR3 is made up of 15 amino acids. Germline-derived CDR1 and CDR2 are MNHNS and SASEGT. V was cut by 2 bases and J by 5 bases, with 15 bases left in between. CDR3 sequence: CASSERGRYGTEAFF. The CDR3 coding sequence is TGTGCCAGCAGTGAAAGGGGCAGATACGGGACTGAAGCTTTCTTT.

This chain links TRBV25-1 with TRBJ2-5, with D possibly matching TRBD1 (6 bases). The germline V and J ends were trimmed by 5 bases and 4 bases, with 14 bases remaining between them. This CDR3 contains 14 residues. From germline, CDR1 is MGHDK and CDR2 SYGVNS. CDR3 coding DNA: TGTGCCAGCAGTTTTCATGGGGGCCGAGAGACCCAGTACTTC. Translated: CASSFHGGRETQYF.

The chain joins TRBV4-2 to TRBJ2-7; D is possibly TRBD2 (5 bases). V gave up 3 bases and J gave up 4 bases, with 19 bases separating them. The CDR3 has 16 residues. CDR1 and CDR2 from the germline V gene are LGHNA and YNFKEQ. In nucleotides, the CDR3 is TGTGCCAGCAGCCATTATCACGTTCAGCGGCAGTACGAGCAGTACTTC. It encodes CASSHYHVQRQYEQYF.

The chain employs TRBV6-5 and TRBJ2-5, with D possibly matching TRBD1 (6 bases). The ends were cut back, 2 bases at V and 4 bases at J, with 14 bases in the middle. The germline gives CDR1 MNHEY, CDR2 SVGAGI. The CDR3 has 15 amino acids. The CDR3 loop reads CASSYDGLGAETQYF. The CDR3 coding sequence is TGTGCCAGCAGTTACGACGGTCTGGGGGCAGAGACCCAGTACTTC.

This chain uses TRBV5-1 with TRBJ2-2; 8 bases match TRBD1. There are 15 residues in the CDR3. The trim removed 1 base at V and 6 bases at J, leaving 5 bases unmatched. CDR1 and CDR2 from the germline V gene are SGHRS and YFSETQ. CDR3 amino acids: CASSLRQGASGELFF. In nucleotides, the CDR3 is TGCGCCAGCAGCTTGAGGCAGGGGGCGTCCGGGGAGCTGTTTTTT. The full variable domain, completed using reference TRBV5-1 and TRBJ2-2, is KAGVTQTPRYLIKTRGQQVTLSCSPISGHRSVSWYQQTPGQGLQFLFEYFSETQRNKGNFPGRFSGRQFSNSRSEMNVSTLELGDSALYLCASSLRQGASGELFFGEGSRLTVL.

This clone came up once. The junction departs from germline at one end; a sequencing error may be responsible. This rearrangement joins TRBV5-6 to TRBJ2-7; possible D gene TRBD2, 5 bases. The CDR3 consists of 14 residues. Germline CDR1 SGHDT, CDR2 YYEEEE. DNA of the CDR3: TGTGCCAGCAGCTTGGGAGGGAGCCCCTACAAGCAGTACTTC. Amino acid sequence: CASSLGGSPYKQYF.

This sequence joins TRBV19 and TRBJ1-5, with 10 positions matching TRBD1. Germline V gives CDR1 LNHDA, CDR2 SQIVND (reference sequence). The junction had 9 bases not matched to a gene; V was cut back by 7 bases and J by 6 bases. This CDR3 region has 15 residues. DNA of the CDR3: TGTGCCAGTACCATGCGGGACAGGGGTAGTCAGCCCCAGCATTTT. Encoded protein: CASTMRDRGSQPQHF.

Here the CDR3 reads CASSQGRGRSYEQYF. The CDR3 region has the DNA TGCGCCAGCAGCCAAGGGCGGGGTCGCTCCTACGAGCAGTACTTC. V is TRBV4-1 and J is TRBJ2-7; a weak D match, TRBD2 (6 bases). V was trimmed by 1 base and J by 0 bases, leaving 10 bases between them. Germline values: CDR1 MGHRA, CDR2 YSYEKL. CDR3 length: 15 amino acids.